The clone carrying this TCR beta chain has a count of ten or more. Its antigen is not identified. In germline, CDR1 is SGHRS, CDR2 YFSETQ. This CDR3 has 17 residues. The V and J ends lost 0 bases and 2 bases respectively, with 18 bases between them. Unique molecular identifiers were built into the TCRbeta library. One entry per CDR3 protein, called by TCRdb with MiXCR from the PCR reads. The data hold about 300,000 distinct CDR3 sequences, with nearly 8% observed a single time. This specimen belongs to a study of T-cell reconstitution after alpha-beta-depleted transplantation in children. Regarding the study as a whole: In patients about two months after transplant, alpha-beta T cells reportedly arose from several hundred expanded graft clones. Diversity and T-cell counts at one year after transplant derived mostly from new T cells.

The genes are TRBV5-1 and TRBJ2-7, with D perhaps TRBD1 or TRBD2 (5 bases each). The source material was peripheral blood, sampled 360 days after TCRalphabeta/CD19-depleted stem cell transplant. The clonotype was recovered from a female patient aged 2 to 10 who had a stem cell transplant for Fanconi anemia, so the T cells may come from the graft donor. CDR3 protein: CASSLGYSGTLPYEQYF. In DNA, the CDR3 is TGCGCCAGCAGCTTGGGTTACTCAGGGACCCTGCCCTACGAGCAGTACTTC.